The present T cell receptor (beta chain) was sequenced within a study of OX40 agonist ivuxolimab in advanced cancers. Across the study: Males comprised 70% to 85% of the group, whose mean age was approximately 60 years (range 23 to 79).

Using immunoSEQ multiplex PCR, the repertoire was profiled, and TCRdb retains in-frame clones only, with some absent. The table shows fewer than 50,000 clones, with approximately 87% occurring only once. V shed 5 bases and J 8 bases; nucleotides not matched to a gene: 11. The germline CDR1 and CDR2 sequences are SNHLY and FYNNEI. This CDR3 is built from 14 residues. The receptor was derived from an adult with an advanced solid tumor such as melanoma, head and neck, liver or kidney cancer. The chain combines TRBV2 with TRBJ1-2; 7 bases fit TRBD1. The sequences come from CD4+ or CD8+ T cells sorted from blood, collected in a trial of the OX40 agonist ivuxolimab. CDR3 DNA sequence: TGTGCCAGCAGTTGGGACAGCACCCTAGGGGGCTACACCTTC. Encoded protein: CASSWDSTLGGYTF.